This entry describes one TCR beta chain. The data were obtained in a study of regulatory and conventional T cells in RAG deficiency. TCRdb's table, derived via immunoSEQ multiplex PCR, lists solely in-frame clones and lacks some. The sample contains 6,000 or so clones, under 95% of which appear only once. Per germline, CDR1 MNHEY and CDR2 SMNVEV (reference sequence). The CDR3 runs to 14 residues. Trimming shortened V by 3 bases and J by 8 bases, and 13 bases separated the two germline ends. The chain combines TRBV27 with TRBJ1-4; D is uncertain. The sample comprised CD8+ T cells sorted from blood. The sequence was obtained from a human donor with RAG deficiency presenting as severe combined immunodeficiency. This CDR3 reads CASSLRGRREKLFF. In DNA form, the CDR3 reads TGTGCCAGCAGTTTGAGAGGGAGGCGGGAAAAACTGTTTTTT.